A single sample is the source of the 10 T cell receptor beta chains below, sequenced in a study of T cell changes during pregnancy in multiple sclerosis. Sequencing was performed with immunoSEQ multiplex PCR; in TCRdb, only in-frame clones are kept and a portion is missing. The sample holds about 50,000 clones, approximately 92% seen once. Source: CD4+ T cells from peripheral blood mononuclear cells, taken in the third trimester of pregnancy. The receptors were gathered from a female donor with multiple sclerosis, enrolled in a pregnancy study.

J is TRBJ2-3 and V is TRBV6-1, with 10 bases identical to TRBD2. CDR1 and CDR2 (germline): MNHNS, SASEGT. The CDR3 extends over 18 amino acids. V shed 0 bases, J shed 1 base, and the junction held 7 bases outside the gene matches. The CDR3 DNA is TGTGCCAGCAGTGAAGCTCGAGCGGGGGGGAGGGGCACAGATACGCAGTATTTT. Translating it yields CASSEARAGGRGTDTQYF.

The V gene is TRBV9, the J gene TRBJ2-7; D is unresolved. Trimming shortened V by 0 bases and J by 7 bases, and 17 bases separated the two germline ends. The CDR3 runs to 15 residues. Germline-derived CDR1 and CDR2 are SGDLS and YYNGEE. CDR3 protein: CASSVAPASQAEQYF. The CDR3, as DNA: TGTGCCAGCAGCGTAGCCCCCGCGTCTCAAGCGGAGCAGTACTTC.

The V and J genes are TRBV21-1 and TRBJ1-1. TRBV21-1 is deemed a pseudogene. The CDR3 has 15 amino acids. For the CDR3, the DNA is TGTGCCATCACCCCACTCGGGGGACCGAACACTGAAGCTTTCTTT. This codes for CAITPLGGPNTEAFF.

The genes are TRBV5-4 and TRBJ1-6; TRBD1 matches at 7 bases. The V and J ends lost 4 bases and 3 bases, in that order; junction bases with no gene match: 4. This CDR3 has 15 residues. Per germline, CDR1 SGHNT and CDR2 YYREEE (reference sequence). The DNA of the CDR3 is TGTGCCAGCAGCGAACAGGGGATCTATAATTCACCCCTCCACTTT. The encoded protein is CASSEQGIYNSPLHF.

CDR3 nucleotides: TGTGCCAGCAGTCGACAGGGAACGGCTGGCTACACCTTC. Translating gives CASSRQGTAGYTF. The V call is TRBV6-5, the J call TRBJ1-2; 7 nucleotides agree with TRBD1. CDR1 and CDR2 from the germline V gene are MNHEY and SVGAGI. The CDR3 runs to 13 residues. Trimming cost V 5 bases and J 7 bases; bases outside gene matches: 7.

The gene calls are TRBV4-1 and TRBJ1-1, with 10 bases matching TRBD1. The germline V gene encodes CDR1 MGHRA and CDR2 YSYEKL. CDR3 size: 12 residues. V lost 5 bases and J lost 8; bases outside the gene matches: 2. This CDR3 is CASSETGGEAFF. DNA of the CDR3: TGCGCCAGCAGCGAGACAGGGGGCGAAGCTTTCTTT.

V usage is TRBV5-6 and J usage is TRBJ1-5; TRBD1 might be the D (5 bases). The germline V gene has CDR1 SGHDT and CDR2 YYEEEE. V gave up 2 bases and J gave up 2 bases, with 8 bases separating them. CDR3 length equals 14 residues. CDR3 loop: CASSLGAGNQPQHF. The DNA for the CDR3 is TGTGCCAGCAGCTTAGGGGCCGGCAATCAGCCCCAGCATTTT.

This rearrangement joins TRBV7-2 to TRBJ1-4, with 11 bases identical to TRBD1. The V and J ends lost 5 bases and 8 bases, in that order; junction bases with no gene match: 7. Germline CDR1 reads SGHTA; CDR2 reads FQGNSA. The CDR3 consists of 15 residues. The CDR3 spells CASSPWTGGREKLFF. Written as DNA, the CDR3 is TGTGCCAGCAGCCCGTGGACAGGGGGCCGAGAAAAACTGTTTTTT.

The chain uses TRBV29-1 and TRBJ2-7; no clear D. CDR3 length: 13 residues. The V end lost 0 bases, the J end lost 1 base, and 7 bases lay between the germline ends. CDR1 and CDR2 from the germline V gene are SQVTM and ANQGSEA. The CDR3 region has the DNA TGCAGCGTTGAAGATCGGTATTCCTACGAGCAGTACTTC. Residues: CSVEDRYSYEQYF.

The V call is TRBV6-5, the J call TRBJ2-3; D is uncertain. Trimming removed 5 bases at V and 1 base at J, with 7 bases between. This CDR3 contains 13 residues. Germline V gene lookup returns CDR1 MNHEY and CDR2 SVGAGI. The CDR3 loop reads CASSLTGTDTQYF. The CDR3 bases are TGTGCCAGCAGTCTTACTGGCACAGATACGCAGTATTTT.